This T cell receptor beta chain was identified during a study of beta chain features in type 1 diabetes. Study results and limitations: When Type 1 diabetes patients were examined, their TCRB CDR3s proved moderately but significantly shorter in all four CD4+ subsets.

Sorting of CD4+ naive, central memory, regulatory and stem cell-like memory cells was performed via CD45RO/CCR7/CD25/CD127/CD95/CD27. This clone was counted only a few times. Its antigen is not known. What was sequenced were expressed TCRB transcripts, since all of the isolated RNA had been reverse transcribed. Assay: immunoSEQ multiplex PCR; the TCRdb copy retains only in-frame clones and omits some. The table lists around 250,000 clones, about 14% of them singletons. The sequenced material came from naive CD4+ T cells from blood. This receptor was taken from a man aged 25 to 45 with type 1 diabetes.

The CDR3, as DNA: TGTGCCAGTACCCCTGGACAGGATCAGCCCCAGCATTTT. It translates to CASTPGQDQPQHF. The chain combines TRBV19 with TRBJ1-5, with 7 bases that match TRBD1. The CDR3 totals 13 residues. Germline V gene data show CDR1 as LNHDA and CDR2 as SQIVND (reference sequence). V gave up 7 bases and J gave up 5 bases; unmatched junction bases: 5.